This TCR beta chain stems from a study of shared clonotypes between healthy human individuals. The overall study: The composition of the donors was two women and three men aged 18 to 49.

As concerns this clone: Its antigen remains unknown.

Assay used: immunoSEQ multiplex PCR; TCRdb lists only in-frame clones, some missing. The sample holds more than 2,000,000 clones; 90% to 95% are singletons and the top ten take roughly 0.15%. Study-level results: Clonotype sharing among donors was thought likely to change with sequencing depth. Represented diversity, genetic and exposure-history alike, was limited by few donors.

V dropped 5 bases and J dropped 8; count of bases not matched to a gene: 13. Looked up from germline, CDR1 is PRHDT and CDR2 is FYEKMQ (reference sequence). The CDR3 has 15 amino acids. This chain links TRBV13 with TRBJ1-2, with 8 bases aligning to TRBD1. Sample: naive CD4+ T cells sorted from blood. The subset here: CD45RA+ positively selected. The clonotype was recovered from a man between 18 and 29 years old in good health. The DNA of the CDR3 is TGTGCCAGCAGCCCCCGGACAGGGAGGGATGAGGGCTACACCTTC. Its protein is CASSPRTGRDEGYTF.